This T cell receptor beta chain is from a study of beta chain features in type 1 diabetes. Study at large: No age, gender or cell yield differences were seen between patients and healthy donors.

Comments on this clone: What it binds is unknown.

Every isolated RNA sample was fully reverse transcribed, so sequencing captured expressed TCRB transcripts. The repertoire was sequenced with immunoSEQ multiplex PCR; TCRdb's copy has only in-frame clones and lacks some. Among around 19,000 clones listed, 40% to 60% were seen once. Study findings and constraints: Naive, central memory and Treg TCRB repertoires appeared more alike in patients than in healthy donors. Among all four CD4+ subsets, Type 1 diabetes patients had TCRB CDR3s that were moderately but significantly shorter.

The receptor comes from a man between 18 and 35 years old in good health. Sequences were obtained from stem cell memory CD4+ T cells from blood.

Here the CDR3 reads CASKSGGGTDTQYF. The CDR3 DNA follows: TGTGCCAGCAAATCCGGGGGGGGTACAGATACGCAGTATTTT. The rearrangement uses TRBV6-5 and TRBJ2-3; 8 bases match TRBD2. The germline V gene encodes CDR1 MNHEY and CDR2 SVGAGI. V was pared by 7 bases and J by 3 bases, with 6 bases of the junction left unmatched. This CDR3 region has 14 residues.